Given below is one T cell receptor (beta chain) in context. There are many counts of this clonotype. This clone's antigen is unknown. No qualities accompany the bases; no much larger clone lies one base away. Genomic DNA was used as template for profiling of TCR beta VDJ combinations and CDR3 sequences. An Illumina HiSeq 2000 was used for TCR repertoire sequencing. From the authors' description of their analysis: TRBV/TRBJ rearrangement plots, CDR3 size and DJ length profiles, and Simpson's diversity index were used to assess repertoires. Whichever DNA sequence was most abundant in the deep sequencing data was defined as the immunodominant clone. CDR3 amino acid sequences were screened for sharing across subjects and compared with published repertoires and the VDJdb database. In-frame beta chains were kept once TCRdb had trimmed the public reads at Q25 with fastp and called clones with MiXCR. Rows matching on CDR3 protein sequence are summarized as one entry with the most common DNA and genes. TCRdb assigned the V and J calls; the authors' analysis was not used. The sample has 250,000 to 300,000 distinct CDR3 sequences on record, about 56% of them singletons. Approximately 8% of the sample belongs to the ten largest clones.

In this study, sorted CD4+ and CD8+ T cells from the blood of healthy subjects and of severe aplastic anemia patients had their TCR repertoires deep-sequenced. Ficoll-Paque density gradient centrifugation was used to isolate peripheral blood mononuclear cells. Before DNA extraction, CD4+ and CD8+ T cells were sorted by FACS or by magnetic beads. This record belongs to a study of CD8+CD57+ T cells in acquired aplastic anemia listed by TCRdb under 2018. General notes on the study: A mean of around 3 ug of DNA, ranging from about 0.19 to 27.4 ug, was extracted from sorted CD4+ and CD8+ cells. General study outcomes and caveats: Although around 30 CD8+ CDR3 sequences were shared by patients and controls, these sequences appeared highly expressed in patients and within the immunodominant clones of patients. Between patients and healthy controls, no significant difference in CD8+ Simpson's diversity was found (P=0.060).

CDR1 and CDR2 are drawn from the germline V gene: ENHRY, SYGVKD. V and J are truncated by 10 bases and 7 bases respectively, leaving an intervening sequence of 10 bases. The CDR3 has 10 amino acids, counting the end cysteine and phenylalanine. Just CDR3 DNA is preserved here, 30 bases in frame from base 1. Material: sorted CD4+, CD8+, or CD8+CD57+ T cells (not recorded which) from PBMCs. Recombination joined TRBV10-3 with TRBJ1-2; the best D guess is TRBD1, with 6 bases matching. The clonotype comes from a human donor with severe aplastic anemia or a healthy control (not recorded which). The DNA sequence is as follows: TGTGCCACTGCACAGGGTGGCTACACCTTC. Its translation is CATAQGGYTF.